This T cell receptor (beta chain) is drawn from a study of T cells in Graves' hyperthyroidism and ophthalmopathy. The investigators amplified TCR beta CDR3 regions from RNA transcripts. The HTBI set primed first-round TCR CDR3 RT-PCR. TCRdb ran MiXCR on the multiplex PCR reads and lists one entry per CDR3 protein. Here the sample spans roughly 500,000 distinct CDR3 sequences, 46% being singletons. Patients were excluded because of uncontrolled infection, other autoimmune disease, pregnancy or lactation. The diagnostic basis comprised clinical symptoms, serum thyroxine and TRAb, thyroid ultrasound and orbital computed tomography. From germline, CDR1 is SSHAT and CDR2 FNYEAQ (reference sequence). This CDR3 contains 13 residues. Points from the study as a whole: In the blood, most expanded thyroid clonotypes above 0.001 appeared as well. Ophthalmopathy got predicted by the model a median approximately 6 months before its onset.

This clonotype was picked up a small number of times. The antigen remains undetermined. The chain joins TRBV7-7 to TRBJ2-5; TRBD1 matches 7 bases. This sequence was found in an adult woman with Graves' disease, either hyperthyroidism or ophthalmopathy (not recorded which). The material sequenced was peripheral blood or thyroid tissue (not recorded which). The DNA of the CDR3 is TGTGCTTCCAGGGGGACCCAGGGGGAGACCCAGTACTTC. It is translated as CASRGTQGETQYF.